The 18 T cell receptor beta chains given below trace back to one sample, sequenced in a study of blood T cell repertoires in COVID-19. Method: immunoSEQ multiplex PCR; TCRdb's copy keeps in-frame clones and lacks some. The table has about 170,000 clones, around four fifths seen once. The specimen was peripheral blood. These receptors originate from a woman of 80 years or more with COVID-19, enrolled during active disease.

The chain links TRBV18 to TRBJ1-5; TRBD1 agrees at 7 bases. J lost 5 bases, V lost 3 bases, and 10 bases had no gene match. This CDR3 is built from 16 residues. Germline CDR1 is KGHSH and CDR2 is LQKENI. For the CDR3, the DNA is TGTGCCAGCTCACCCCCTGGGACAGCGGGGGATCAGCCCCAGCATTTT. As protein: CASSPPGTAGDQPQHF.

This chain connects TRBV12-3 or TRBV12-4 to TRBJ1-1; D unresolved. With 5 bases removed from V and 5 bases from J, the gap between germline ends came to 12 bases. The length of the CDR3 is 13 residues. The CDR3 DNA reads TGTGCCAGCAGTCCCCGGGTTGAGACTGAAGCTTTCTTT. This sequence encodes CASSPRVETEAFF.

The CDR3 here is CASRSGPGIETQYF. In nucleotides, the CDR3 is TGCGCCAGCAGGAGCGGCCCGGGAATAGAGACCCAGTACTTC. The chain recombines TRBV5-1 with TRBJ2-5, with a possible D match to TRBD2 (5 bases). The germline V gene has CDR1 SGHRS and CDR2 YFSETQ. Trimming removed 5 bases from V and 4 bases from J, with 15 bases in between. CDR3 length equals 14 residues.

This CDR3 is CASVSIGNTIYF. CDR3 coding DNA: TGTGCTAGTGTTTCCATTGGAAACACCATATATTTT. The gene calls are TRBV12-5 and TRBJ1-3; no reliable D call. Germline V gene data show CDR1 as LGHNT and CDR2 as FRNRAP. The CDR3 covers 12 residues. Trimming took 7 bases from V and 3 from J, leaving 7 bases between them. Using reference TRBV12-5 and TRBJ1-3 for the parts outside the CDR3, the full variable domain is DARVTQTPRHKVTEMGQEVTMRCQPILGHNTVFWYRQTMMQGLELLAYFRNRAPLDDSGMPKDRFSAEMPDATLATLKIQPSEPRDSAVYFCASVSIGNTIYFGEGSWLTVV.

This clone was counted once. The chain uses TRBV28 and TRBJ1-2; tentative D call: TRBD1 (5 bases). Trimming stripped 6 bases from V and 0 bases from J, with 14 bases between. The germline V gene has CDR1 MDHEN and CDR2 SYDVKM. There are 15 residues in the CDR3. In DNA form, the CDR3 reads TGTGCCAGCAGCCCGCGGGGCAGTCCTAACTATGGCTACACCTTC. This translates into CASSPRGSPNYGYTF.

The chain has TRBV3-1 (or the pseudogene TRBV3-2) and TRBJ1-2; 7 bases map to TRBD1. Germline assignment: CDR1 LGHDT and CDR2 YNNKEL (reference sequence). V shed 10 bases and J 2 bases; nucleotides not matched to a gene: 4. This CDR3 has 12 amino acids. The CDR3 reads CATAQGNYGYTF. The CDR3 DNA follows: TGTGCCACGGCACAGGGGAACTATGGCTACACCTTC.

V and J are TRBV2 and TRBJ2-6, with 12 positions matching TRBD2. CDR1 is SNHLY, CDR2 FYNNEI, per germline. The junction had 4 bases not matched to a gene; V was cut back by 7 bases and J by 0 bases. The CDR3 consists of 17 residues. The CDR3 loop is CASTLLAGGSGANVLTF. DNA of the CDR3: TGTGCCAGCACCTTACTAGCGGGGGGCTCTGGGGCCAACGTCCTGACTTTC.

This chain links TRBV6-6 with TRBJ2-3, with TRBD2 matching over 7 bases. Germline CDR1 is MNHNY and CDR2 is SVGAGI (reference sequence). V gave up 5 bases and J gave up 4 bases; unmatched junction bases: 15. The CDR3 has 17 residues. CDR3 in amino acids: CASSPALAVGTADTQYF. Here the CDR3 DNA reads TGTGCCAGCAGTCCGGCCCTAGCGGTGGGCACCGCAGATACGCAGTATTTT.

The chain uses TRBV19 and TRBJ2-7; D gene uncertain. The CDR3 is 14 residues long. Germline V gene sequence: CDR1 LNHDA, CDR2 SQIVND (reference sequence). Trimming took off 3 bases at V and 2 bases at J, with 11 bases between the two ends. The CDR3 nucleotides are TGTGCCAGTAGTATTTCACAGTCCACCTACGAGCAGTACTTC. It encodes CASSISQSTYEQYF.

In DNA, the CDR3 is TGTGCCAGCAGCTTAGATGTCCAGGGGGCGAGAACTGAAGCTTTCTTT. Amino acids: CASSLDVQGARTEAFF. The chain recombines TRBV7-9 with TRBJ1-1; 8 nucleotides line up with TRBD1. CDR3 size: 16 residues. V lost 1 base, J lost 5 bases, and 9 bases stayed unmatched. Germline lookup yields CDR1 SEHNR and CDR2 FQNEAQ (reference sequence).

The chain couples TRBV9 to TRBJ1-1, with a weak D call TRBD1 (6 bases). This CDR3 has 15 residues. V lost 6 bases to trimming and J lost 2 bases, with 17 bases between them. Germline V CDR1 and CDR2: SGDLS, YYNGEE. The CDR3 sequence: CASTRTGGGNTEAFF. Written as DNA, the CDR3 is TGTGCCAGCACCCGAACGGGGGGCGGAAACACTGAAGCTTTCTTT.

This clone was seen just once. This chain connects TRBV10-3 to TRBJ2-1; 8 positions match TRBD1. The ends lost 8 bases at V and 3 bases at J; junction bases unmatched: 6. Germline V gene sequence: CDR1 ENHRY, CDR2 SYGVKD. The CDR3 covers 14 residues. The CDR3 nucleotides are TGTGCCATCCGAACCGGGACAGGCTACAATGAGCAGTTCTTC. Protein product: CAIRTGTGYNEQFF.

The chain is built from TRBV7-2 and TRBJ2-7, with unresolved D. V lost 2 bases, J lost 4 bases, and 12 bases lay in between. The CDR3 sequence is 14 residues long. Germline CDR1 reads SGHTA; CDR2 reads FQGNSA. In DNA, the CDR3 is TGTGCCAGCAGCTTACTTGCCCACACGTACGAGCAGTACTTC. Translation gives CASSLLAHTYEQYF.

The chain combines TRBV10-3 with TRBJ2-2; D is perhaps TRBD2 (7 bases). Germline V CDR1 and CDR2: ENHRY, SYGVKD. The CDR3 sequence is 14 residues long. CDR3 residues: CAHTGTMAAGELFF. CDR3 bases: TGTGCACACACAGGGACTATGGCTGCCGGGGAGCTGTTTTTT.

This chain uses TRBV19 with TRBJ1-1, with a tentative D call TRBD1 (6 bases). V was trimmed by 2 bases and J by 4 bases, leaving 11 bases between them. CDR1 LNHDA and CDR2 SQIVND come from the germline V gene (reference sequence). The CDR3 is 14 amino acids. The CDR3 DNA reads TGTGCCAGTAGTATAAGAGGGGGTGGCACTGAAGCTTTCTTT. Its translation is CASSIRGGGTEAFF.

This CDR3 reads CASKEGPSRTEAFF. CDR3 nucleotide sequence: TGTGCCAGTAAAGAGGGCCCCTCACGGACTGAAGCTTTCTTT. The gene calls are TRBV19 and TRBJ1-1; D gene unclear. The V end lost 7 bases, the J end lost 5 bases, and 17 bases lay between the germline ends. The CDR3 covers 14 residues. CDR1 and CDR2 (germline): LNHDA, SQIVND (reference sequence).

The gene calls are TRBV10-1 and TRBJ2-1; maybe TRBD2 (6 bases). The CDR3 is 11 residues long. Germline V gives CDR1 WNHNN, CDR2 SYGVQD (reference sequence). V lost 6 bases and J 9 bases, leaving 9 bases between the germline ends. The CDR3 reads CASRWRGEQFF. CDR3 bases: TGCGCCAGCAGGTGGCGGGGTGAGCAGTTCTTC.

The rearrangement joins TRBV19 to TRBJ2-3, with D perhaps matching TRBD2 (6 bases). Trimming took 6 bases from V and 5 from J, leaving 12 bases between them. This CDR3 is 13 amino acids long. Germline values: CDR1 LNHDA, CDR2 SQIVND (reference sequence). The CDR3 DNA is TGTGCCAGTAGCGGGAGTGGGAGAGATACGCAGTATTTT. This translates into CASSGSGRDTQYF.